A selection of T cell receptor beta chains follows, all from one sample in a study of shared clonotypes between healthy human individuals. Some clones are missing from TCRdb's copy, which holds only in-frame ones; the method was immunoSEQ multiplex PCR. The data hold about 2 million clones, with approximately 94% observed a single time. The sequenced sample was naive CD8+ T cells sorted from blood. All receptors come from a man between 18 and 29 years old in good health. Each CDR3 is given with its conserved first and last residue. D genes are given only for firm matches. The listing skips clone size in some rows; elsewhere it reads once, few, many or a size class.

J | D | V | length | size | CDR3 | DNA
TRBJ2-2 | . | TRBV6-5 | 14 | . | CATRGDINTGELFF | TGTGCCACTCGGGGGGACATTAACACCGGGGAGCTGTTTTTT
TRBJ2-7 | TRBD1 | TRBV10-1 | 14 | . | CASSKGDRSYEQYF | TGCGCCAGCAGTAAGGGGGACAGGTCCTACGAGCAGTACTTC
TRBJ1-3 | . | TRBV28 | 15 | . | CASSLWTAGGNTIYF | TGTGCCAGCAGTTTATGGACGGCCGGTGGAAACACCATATATTTT
TRBJ2-7 | TRBD2 | TRBV6-1 | 16 | once | CASSEYDLAGGLEQYF | TGTGCCAGCAGTGAATACGATCTAGCGGGGGGTCTCGAGCAGTACTTC
TRBJ1-6 | . | TRBV5-4 | 14 | . | CASSEFSYNSPLHF | TGTGCCAGCAGCGAATTCTCCTATAATTCACCCCTCCACTTT
TRBJ2-7 | TRBD2 | TRBV7-9 | 14 | . | CASSLDGGAYEQYF | TGTGCCAGCAGCTTAGATGGGGGGGCCTACGAGCAGTACTTC
TRBJ2-2 | . | TRBV4-1 | 14 | . | CASSQIGGHGELFF | TGCGCCAGCAGCCAAATCGGGGGTCACGGGGAGCTGTTTTTT
TRBJ2-7 | TRBD1 | TRBV6-1 | 14 | . | CASSRDRGLYEQYF | TGTGCCAGCAGCCGGGACAGGGGGCTGTACGAGCAGTACTTC
TRBJ1-5 | TRBD1 | TRBV28 | 14 | . | CASSATGGNQPQHF | TGTGCCAGCAGCGCGACAGGGGGTAATCAGCCCCAGCATTTT
TRBJ2-7 | . | TRBV12-5 | 13 | . | CASGPDGDYEQYF | TGTGCTAGTGGACCCGACGGGGACTACGAGCAGTACTTC
TRBJ1-5 | . | TRBV2 | 15 | . | CASSDRQILNQPQHF | TGTGCCAGCAGTGATAGGCAGATACTAAATCAGCCCCAGCATTTT
TRBJ1-5 | . | TRBV11-2 | 15 | . | CASSSGVGGNQPQHF | TGTGCCAGCAGCTCGGGGGTTGGGGGCAATCAGCCCCAGCATTTT
TRBJ1-1 | . | TRBV7-9 | 15 | . | CASSFGTGQYTEAFF | TGTGCCAGCAGCTTTGGAACAGGCCAATACACTGAAGCTTTCTTT
TRBJ2-7 | . | TRBV13 | 14 | . | CASSPQLGDYEQYF | TGTGCCAGCAGCCCTCAACTCGGGGACTACGAGCAGTACTTC
TRBJ2-5 | . | TRBV9 | 13 | once | CASSVDSLETQYF | TGTGCCAGCAGCGTAGACAGTCTAGAGACCCAGTACTTC
TRBJ2-3 | . | TRBV7-9 | 11 | few | CASSLSDTQYF | TGTGCCAGCAGCTTATCAGATACGCAGTATTTT
TRBJ2-1 | TRBD2 | TRBV27 | 14 | . | CASSAAGGYNEQFF | TGTGCCAGCAGTGCCGCGGGGGGGTACAATGAGCAGTTCTTC
TRBJ2-1 | . | TRBV27 | 15 | . | CASSPWVGGDNEQFF | TGTGCCAGCAGCCCCTGGGTCGGGGGTGACAATGAGCAGTTCTTC
TRBJ2-7 | . | TRBV13 | 14 | . | CASSPTTGSYEQYF | TGTGCCAGCAGCCCTACGACAGGCTCCTACGAGCAGTACTTC
TRBJ1-1 | . | TRBV29-1 | 13 | . | CSVGVEGGTEAFF | TGCAGCGTTGGAGTGGAGGGAGGGACTGAAGCTTTCTTT
TRBJ1-5 | . | TRBV9 | 15 | . | CASSAGGVSNQPQHF | TGTGCCAGCAGCGCCGGGGGCGTTAGCAATCAGCCCCAGCATTTT
TRBJ2-3 | . | TRBV7-6 | 16 | . | CASSLRRGGSTDTQYF | TGTGCCAGCAGCCTCCGCAGGGGGGGCTCCACAGATACGCAGTATTTT
TRBJ2-7 | . | TRBV7-2 | 15 | . | CASSPRVRGLYEQYF | TGTGCCAGCAGTCCTCGAGTGCGGGGGCTGTACGAGCAGTACTTC
TRBJ1-1 | . | TRBV11-1 | 17 | . | CASSLVSVDVLNTEAFF | TGTGCCAGCAGCTTAGTGTCGGTGGATGTACTGAACACTGAAGCTTTCTTT
TRBJ1-1 | . | TRBV6-5 | 13 | . | CASRVGGSTEAFF | TGTGCCAGCCGGGTGGGGGGGTCCACTGAAGCTTTCTTT
TRBJ2-7 | TRBD1 | TRBV9 | 15 | . | CASSVGTGTAYEQYF | TGTGCCAGCAGCGTAGGAACCGGGACAGCCTACGAGCAGTACTTC